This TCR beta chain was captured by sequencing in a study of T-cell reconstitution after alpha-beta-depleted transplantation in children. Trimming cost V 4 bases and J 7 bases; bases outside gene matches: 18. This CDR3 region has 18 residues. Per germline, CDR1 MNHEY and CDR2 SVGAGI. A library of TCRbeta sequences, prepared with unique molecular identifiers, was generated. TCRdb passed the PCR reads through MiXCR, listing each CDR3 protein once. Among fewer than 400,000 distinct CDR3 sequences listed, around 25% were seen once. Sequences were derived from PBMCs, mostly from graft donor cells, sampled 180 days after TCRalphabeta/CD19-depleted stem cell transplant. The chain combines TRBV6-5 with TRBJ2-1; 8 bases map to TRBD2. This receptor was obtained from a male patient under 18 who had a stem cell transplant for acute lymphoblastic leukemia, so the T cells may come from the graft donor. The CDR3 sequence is CASSSISPPQRGSNEQFF. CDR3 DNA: TGTGCCAGCAGTTCGATCTCTCCTCCCCAGCGGGGGAGTAATGAGCAGTTCTTC.